This T cell receptor (beta chain) derives from a study of cytomegalovirus exposure and HLA in healthy donors. Study-wide results and caveats: Common viral pathogens seemed to be connected with several of the most significant clusters, according to a later analysis. Within an earlier analysis, most TCR beta V segments proved productive either about 90% or about 30% of the time. According to the study, roughly 160 TCR beta chains were cytomegalovirus-associated.

In the case of this clone: Its specificity is unknown.

In the PCR, 60 Vbeta and 13 Jbeta primers were used. The data were produced by immunoSEQ multiplex PCR, yet TCRdb's version contains in-frame clones alone and is incomplete. The sample includes around 140,000 clones, 70% to 80% of them seen just once. Germline-derived CDR1 and CDR2 are SGHAT and FQNNGV. This CDR3 has 19 amino acids. Trimming removed 3 bases from V and 1 base from J; junction bases left unmatched: 13. Sequences were obtained from PBMCs. The chain joins TRBV11-2 to TRBJ2-3; TRBD2 matches 10 bases. The origin of this receptor is a female donor in good health and CMV-seronegative. CDR3 in amino acids: CASSFTDGIAGGRTDTQYF. The CDR3 nucleotides are TGTGCCAGCAGCTTCACCGACGGAATAGCGGGAGGCCGCACAGATACGCAGTATTTT.